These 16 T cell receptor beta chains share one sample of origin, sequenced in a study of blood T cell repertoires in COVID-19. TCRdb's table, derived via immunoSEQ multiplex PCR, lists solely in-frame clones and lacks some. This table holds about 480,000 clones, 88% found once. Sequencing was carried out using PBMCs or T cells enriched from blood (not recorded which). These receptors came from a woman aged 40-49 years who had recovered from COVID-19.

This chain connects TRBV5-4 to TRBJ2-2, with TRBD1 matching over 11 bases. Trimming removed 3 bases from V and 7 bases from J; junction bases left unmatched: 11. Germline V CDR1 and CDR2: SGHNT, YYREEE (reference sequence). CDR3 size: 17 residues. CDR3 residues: CASSSFSGQGAGGELFF. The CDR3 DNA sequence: TGTGCCAGCAGCTCATTCTCCGGACAGGGGGCCGGCGGGGAGCTGTTTTTT. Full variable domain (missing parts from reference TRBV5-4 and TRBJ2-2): ETGVTQSPTHLIKTRGQQVTLRCSSQSGHNTVSWYQQALGQGPQFIFQYYREEENGRGNFPPRFSGLQFPNYSSELNVNALELDDSALYLCASSSFSGQGAGGELFFGEGSRLTVL.

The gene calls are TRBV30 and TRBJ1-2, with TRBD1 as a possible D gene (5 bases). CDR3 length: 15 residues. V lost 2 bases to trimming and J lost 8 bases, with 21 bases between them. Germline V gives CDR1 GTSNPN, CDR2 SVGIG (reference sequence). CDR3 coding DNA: TGTGCCTGGAGTCCCTTGGGGCAGACTCTAGTAGGCTACACCTTC. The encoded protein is CAWSPLGQTLVGYTF.

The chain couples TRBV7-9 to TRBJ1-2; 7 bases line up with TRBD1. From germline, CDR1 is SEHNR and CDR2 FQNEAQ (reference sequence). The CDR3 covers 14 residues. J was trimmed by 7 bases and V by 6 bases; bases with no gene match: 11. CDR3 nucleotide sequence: TGTGCCAGCAGGGAAGGGGGCGGTGAGTTTGGCTACACCTTC. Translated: CASREGGGEFGYTF.

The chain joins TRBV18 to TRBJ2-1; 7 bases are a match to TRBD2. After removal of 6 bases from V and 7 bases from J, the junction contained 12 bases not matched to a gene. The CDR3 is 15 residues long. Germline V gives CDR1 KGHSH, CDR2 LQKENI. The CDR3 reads CASSPRTRVVNEQFF. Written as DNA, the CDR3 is TGTGCCAGCTCCCCGAGGACTAGGGTTGTAAATGAGCAGTTCTTC.

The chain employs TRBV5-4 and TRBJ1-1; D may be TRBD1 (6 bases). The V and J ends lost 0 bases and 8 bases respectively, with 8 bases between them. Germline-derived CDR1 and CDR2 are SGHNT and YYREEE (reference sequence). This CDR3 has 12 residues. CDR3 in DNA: TGTGCCAGCAGCTTGGACAGGGACGAAGCTTTCTTT. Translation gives CASSLDRDEAFF.

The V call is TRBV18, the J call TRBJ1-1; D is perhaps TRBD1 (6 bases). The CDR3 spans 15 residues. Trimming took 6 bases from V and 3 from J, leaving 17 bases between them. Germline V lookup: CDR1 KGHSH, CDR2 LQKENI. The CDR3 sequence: CASSPRAGADTEAFF. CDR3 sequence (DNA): TGTGCCAGCTCCCCAAGGGCAGGGGCGGACACTGAAGCTTTCTTT.

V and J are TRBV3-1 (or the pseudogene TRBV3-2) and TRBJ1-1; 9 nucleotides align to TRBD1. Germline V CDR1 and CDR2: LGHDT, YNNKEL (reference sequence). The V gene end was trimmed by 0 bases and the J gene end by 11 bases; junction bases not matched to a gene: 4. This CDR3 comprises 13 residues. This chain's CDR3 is CASSQDPGQGAFF. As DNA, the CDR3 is TGTGCCAGCAGCCAAGATCCGGGACAGGGCGCTTTCTTT.

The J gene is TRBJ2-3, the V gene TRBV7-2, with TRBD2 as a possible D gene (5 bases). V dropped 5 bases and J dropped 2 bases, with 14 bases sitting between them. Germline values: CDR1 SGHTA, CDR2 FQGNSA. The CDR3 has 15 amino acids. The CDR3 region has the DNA TGTGCCAGCAGCAAATATCTCGGACTCACAGATACGCAGTATTTT. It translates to CASSKYLGLTDTQYF.

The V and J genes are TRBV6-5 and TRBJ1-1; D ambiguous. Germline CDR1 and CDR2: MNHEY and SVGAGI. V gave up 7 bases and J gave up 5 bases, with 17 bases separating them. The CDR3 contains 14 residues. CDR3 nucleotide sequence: TGTGCCAGCAATACTGGGCGATTGCGTACTGAAGCTTTCTTT. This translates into CASNTGRLRTEAFF.

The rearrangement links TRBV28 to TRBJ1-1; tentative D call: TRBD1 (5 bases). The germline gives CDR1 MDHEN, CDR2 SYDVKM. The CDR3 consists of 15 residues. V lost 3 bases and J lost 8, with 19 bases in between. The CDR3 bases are TGTGCCAGCAGTTTTCCCCACCGAAGGGGTGGCGAAGCTTTCTTT. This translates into CASSFPHRRGGEAFF.

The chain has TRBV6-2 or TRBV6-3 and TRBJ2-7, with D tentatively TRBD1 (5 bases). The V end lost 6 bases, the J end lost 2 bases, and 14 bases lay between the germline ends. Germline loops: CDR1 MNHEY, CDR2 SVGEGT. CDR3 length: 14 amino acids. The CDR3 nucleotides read TGTGCCAGCAGCGGACACCTTAGTACCTACGAGCAGTACTTC. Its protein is CASSGHLSTYEQYF.

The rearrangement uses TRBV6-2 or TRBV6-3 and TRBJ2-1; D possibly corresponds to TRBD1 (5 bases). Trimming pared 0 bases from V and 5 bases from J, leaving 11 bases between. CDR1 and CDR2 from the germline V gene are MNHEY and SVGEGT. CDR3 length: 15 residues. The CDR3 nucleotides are TGTGCCAGCAGTTACTCGGGCAGGGTGGACAATGAGCAGTTCTTC. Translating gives CASSYSGRVDNEQFF.

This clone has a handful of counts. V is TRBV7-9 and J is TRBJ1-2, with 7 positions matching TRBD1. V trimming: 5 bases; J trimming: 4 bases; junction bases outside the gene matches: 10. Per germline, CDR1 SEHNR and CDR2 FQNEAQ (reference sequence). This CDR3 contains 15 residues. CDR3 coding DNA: TGTGCCAGCAGCACCCGACAGGGCCAGGGCTATGGCTACACCTTC. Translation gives CASSTRQGQGYGYTF. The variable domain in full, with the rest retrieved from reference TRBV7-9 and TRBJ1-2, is DTGVSQNPRHKITKRGQNVTFRCDPISEHNRLYWYRQTLGQGPEFLTYFQNEAQLEKSRLLSDRFSAERPKGSFSTLEIQRTEQGDSAMYLCASSTRQGQGYGYTFGSGTRLTVV.

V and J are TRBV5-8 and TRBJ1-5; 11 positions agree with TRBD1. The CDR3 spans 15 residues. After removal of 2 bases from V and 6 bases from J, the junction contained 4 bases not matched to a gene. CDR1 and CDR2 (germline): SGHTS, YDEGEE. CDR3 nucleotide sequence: TGTGCCAGCAGCTTACTGGGACAGGGGGTTCAGCCCCAGCATTTT. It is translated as CASSLLGQGVQPQHF.

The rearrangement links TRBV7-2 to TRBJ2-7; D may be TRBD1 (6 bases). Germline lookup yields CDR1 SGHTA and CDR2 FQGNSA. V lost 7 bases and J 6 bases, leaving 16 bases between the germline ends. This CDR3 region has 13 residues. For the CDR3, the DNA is TGTGCCAGCACCTCCCCGGCCAGGGGCGAGCAGTACTTC. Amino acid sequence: CASTSPARGEQYF.

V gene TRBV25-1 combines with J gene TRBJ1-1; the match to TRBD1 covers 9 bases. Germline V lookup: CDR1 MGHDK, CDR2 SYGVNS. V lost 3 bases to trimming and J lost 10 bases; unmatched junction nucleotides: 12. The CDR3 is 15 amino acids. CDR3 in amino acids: CASSDPYRGHSGAFF. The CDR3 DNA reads TGTGCCAGCAGTGATCCCTACAGGGGGCATAGCGGAGCTTTCTTT.